This T cell receptor beta chain was captured by sequencing in a study of CD8+ T cells in alopecia areata. Regarding treatment: oral pan-JAK inhibitor, 5-10 mg twice daily. The germline V and J ends were trimmed by 4 bases and 2 bases, with 16 bases remaining between them. Germline V gene data show CDR1 as SQVTM and CDR2 as ANQGSEA. The CDR3 extends over 15 amino acids. This clone has more than one count but fewer than ten. In each case, RNA was isolated and then reverse transcribed into cDNA as the sequencing template. The assay was immunoSEQ multiplex PCR, and TCRdb's table has in-frame clones only and misses some. Of 150,000 to 200,000 clones in the sample, roughly 50% were seen once.

Sequencing was performed on CD4+ T cells sorted from blood, taken between weeks 55 and 65, from a patient treated with tofacitinib. This TCR came from a human donor with alopecia areata. This rearrangement joins TRBV29-1 to TRBJ2-3; D is perhaps TRBD2 (5 bases). The CDR3 loop is CSVAAPGLATDTQYF. CDR3 coding DNA: TGCAGCGTTGCCGCCCCCGGGCTAGCCACAGATACGCAGTATTTT.